The table lists the clone carrying this T cell receptor (beta chain) with many counts. The antigen is undetermined. The source of the sample is a study of neurological immune-mediated disorders. Study-level findings and limits: HTLV-1-associated myelopathy had the most TCR clonal expansion, whereas multiple sclerosis had the least (lower than in healthy controls). None of the CDR3 amino acid sequences in expanded clones turned up in more than one subject, which points to private repertoires in all groups.

The germline gives CDR1 MGHRA, CDR2 YSYEKL. The V end lost 0 bases, the J end lost 4 bases, and 9 bases lay between the germline ends. The CDR3 contains 15 residues. The time point denotes: technical triplicate 3. Over 190 million TCR-beta sequences, together covering 15-18 subjects, were produced by every individual sequencing run that was carried out. TCRdb processed the 5' RACE reads anew with MiXCR; each CDR3 protein has one entry. The sample holds about 45,000 distinct CDR3 sequences, roughly 21% seen once. What was sequenced was PBMCs. This chain connects TRBV4-1 to TRBJ2-2, with D unresolved. The receptor was derived from a man aged 60-69 years with HTLV-1-associated myelopathy (HAM/TSP). DNA of the CDR3: TGCGCCAGCAGCCAAGATCATGGCGGCACCGGGGAGCTGTTTTTT. Protein sequence: CASSQDHGGTGELFF.